This T cell receptor (beta chain) was documented in a study of blood T cell repertoires in COVID-19. Overall study: Collection of acute and convalescent COVID-19 samples took place in the United States, Italy and Spain. PBMCs, B-cell-depleted T cells, or T cells were the source of the cDNA or gDNA that made up the material.

CDR1 SGHTA and CDR2 FQGNSA come from the germline V gene. V shed 5 bases and J 2 bases; nucleotides not matched to a gene: 4. The CDR3 is 15 amino acids. Authors' methods: Using reference gene primer amplification, nucleated cell counts were estimated. Assay used: immunoSEQ multiplex PCR; TCRdb lists only in-frame clones, some missing. Clone size and V and J calls were adopted from that table, with D and trimming inferred from the DNA. The sample consists of about 78,000 clones, over 75% of them appearing once. The chain recombines TRBV7-2 with TRBJ2-1, with 9 bases identical to TRBD2. Sequenced material: peripheral blood. This clonotype was obtained from a human donor in a cohort sampled during active COVID-19. CDR3 sequence reads: CASSPGLAAYNEQFF. The CDR3 DNA reads as TGTGCCAGCAGCCCGGGACTAGCTGCCTACAATGAGCAGTTCTTC.